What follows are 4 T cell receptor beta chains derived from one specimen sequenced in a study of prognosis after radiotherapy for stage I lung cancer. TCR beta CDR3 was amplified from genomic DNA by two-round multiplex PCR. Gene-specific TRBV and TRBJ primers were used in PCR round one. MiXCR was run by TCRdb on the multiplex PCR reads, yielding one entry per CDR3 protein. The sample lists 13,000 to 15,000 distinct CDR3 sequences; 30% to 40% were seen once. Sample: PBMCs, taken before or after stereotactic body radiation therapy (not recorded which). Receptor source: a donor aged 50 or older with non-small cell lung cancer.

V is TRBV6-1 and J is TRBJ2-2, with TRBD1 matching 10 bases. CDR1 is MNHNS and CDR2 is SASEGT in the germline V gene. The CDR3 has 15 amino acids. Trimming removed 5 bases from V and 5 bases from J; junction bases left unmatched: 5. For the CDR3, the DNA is TGTGCCAGCAGTCGGGACAGGGGCCAAACCGGGGAGCTGTTTTTT. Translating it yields CASSRDRGQTGELFF.

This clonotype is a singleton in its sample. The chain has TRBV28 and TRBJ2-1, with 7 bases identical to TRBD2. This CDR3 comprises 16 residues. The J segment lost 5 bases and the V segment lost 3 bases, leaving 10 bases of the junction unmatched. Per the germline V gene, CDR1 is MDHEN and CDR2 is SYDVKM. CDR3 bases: TGTGCCAGCAGTTTGTGGTGCGGGAGTCTTGACAATGAGCAGTTCTTC. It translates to CASSLWCGSLDNEQFF.

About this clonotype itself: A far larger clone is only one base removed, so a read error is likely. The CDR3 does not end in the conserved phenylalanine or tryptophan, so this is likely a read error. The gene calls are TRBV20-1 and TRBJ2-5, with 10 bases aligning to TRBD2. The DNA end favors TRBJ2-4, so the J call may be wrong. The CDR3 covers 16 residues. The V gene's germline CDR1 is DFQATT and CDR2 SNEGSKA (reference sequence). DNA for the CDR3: TGCAGTGCTAGAGATAGCGGGAGGAGGGTTACAAACATTCAGTACTTA. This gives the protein CSARDSGRRVTNIQYL.

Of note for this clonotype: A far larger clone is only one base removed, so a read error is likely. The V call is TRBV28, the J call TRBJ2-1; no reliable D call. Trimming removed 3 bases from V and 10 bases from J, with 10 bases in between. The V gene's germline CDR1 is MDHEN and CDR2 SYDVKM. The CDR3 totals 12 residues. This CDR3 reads CASSFAPYEQFF. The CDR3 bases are TGTGCCAGCAGTTTTGCCCCCTACGAGCAGTTCTTC.